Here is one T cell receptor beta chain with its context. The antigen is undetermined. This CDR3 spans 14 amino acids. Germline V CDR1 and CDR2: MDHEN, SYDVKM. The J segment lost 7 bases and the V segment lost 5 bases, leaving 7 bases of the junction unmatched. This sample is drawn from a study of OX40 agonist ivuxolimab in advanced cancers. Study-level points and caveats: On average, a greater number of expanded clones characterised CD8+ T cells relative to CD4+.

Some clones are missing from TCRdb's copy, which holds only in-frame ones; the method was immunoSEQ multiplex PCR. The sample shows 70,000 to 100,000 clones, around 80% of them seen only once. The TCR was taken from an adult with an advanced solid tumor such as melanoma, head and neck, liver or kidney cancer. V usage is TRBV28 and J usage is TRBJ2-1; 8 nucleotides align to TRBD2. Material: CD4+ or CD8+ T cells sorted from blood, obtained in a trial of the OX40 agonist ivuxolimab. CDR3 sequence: CASSLPGGANEQFF. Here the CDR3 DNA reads TGTGCCAGCAGTCTACCCGGGGGGGCTAATGAGCAGTTCTTC.